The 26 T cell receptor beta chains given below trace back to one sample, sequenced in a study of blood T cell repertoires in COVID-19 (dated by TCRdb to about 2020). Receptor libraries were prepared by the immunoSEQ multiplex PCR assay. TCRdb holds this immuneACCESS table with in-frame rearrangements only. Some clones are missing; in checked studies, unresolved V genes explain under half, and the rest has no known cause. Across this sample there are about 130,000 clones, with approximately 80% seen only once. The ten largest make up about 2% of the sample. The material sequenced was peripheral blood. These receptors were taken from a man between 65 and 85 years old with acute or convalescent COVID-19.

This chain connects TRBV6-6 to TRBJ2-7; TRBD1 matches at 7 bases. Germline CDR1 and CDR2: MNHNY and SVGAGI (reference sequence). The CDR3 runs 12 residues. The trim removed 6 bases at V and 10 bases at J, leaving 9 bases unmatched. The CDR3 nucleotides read TGTGCCAGCAGAAAACAGGGGTCTGCCCAGTACTTC. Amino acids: CASRKQGSAQYF.

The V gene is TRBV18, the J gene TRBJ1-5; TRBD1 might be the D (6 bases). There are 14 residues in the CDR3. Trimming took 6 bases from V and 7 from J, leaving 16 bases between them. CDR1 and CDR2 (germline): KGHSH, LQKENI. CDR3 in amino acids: CASSPGGVGQPQHF. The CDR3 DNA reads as TGTGCCAGCTCTCCTGGGGGCGTAGGGCAGCCCCAGCATTTT.

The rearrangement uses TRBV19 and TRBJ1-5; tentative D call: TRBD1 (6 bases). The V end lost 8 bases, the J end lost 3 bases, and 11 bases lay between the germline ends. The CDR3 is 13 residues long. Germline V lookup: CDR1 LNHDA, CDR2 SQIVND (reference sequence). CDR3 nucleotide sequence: TGTGCCAGTTCGGACAGTTACAATCAGCCCCAGCATTTT. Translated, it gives CASSDSYNQPQHF. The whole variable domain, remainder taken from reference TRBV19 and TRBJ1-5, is DGGITQSPKYLFRKEGQNVTLSCEQNLNHDAMYWYRQDPGQGLRLIYYSQIVNDFQKGDIAEGYSVSREKKESFPLTVTSAQKNPTAFYLCASSDSYNQPQHFGDGTRLSIL.

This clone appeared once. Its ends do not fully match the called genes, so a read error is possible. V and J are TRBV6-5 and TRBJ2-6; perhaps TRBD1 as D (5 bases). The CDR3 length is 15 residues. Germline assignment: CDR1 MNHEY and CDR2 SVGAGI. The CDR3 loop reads CASRFILSGANVLAF. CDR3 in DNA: TGTGCCAGCAGGTTCATCCTCTCTGGGGCCAACGTCCTGGCTTTC.

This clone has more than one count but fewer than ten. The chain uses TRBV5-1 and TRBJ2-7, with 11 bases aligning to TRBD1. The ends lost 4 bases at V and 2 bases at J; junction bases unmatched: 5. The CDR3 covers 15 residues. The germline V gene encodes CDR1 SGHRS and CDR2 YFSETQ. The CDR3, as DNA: TGCGCCAGCAGCCCCGGACAGGGGGCCGCCTACGAGCAGTACTTC. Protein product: CASSPGQGAAYEQYF.

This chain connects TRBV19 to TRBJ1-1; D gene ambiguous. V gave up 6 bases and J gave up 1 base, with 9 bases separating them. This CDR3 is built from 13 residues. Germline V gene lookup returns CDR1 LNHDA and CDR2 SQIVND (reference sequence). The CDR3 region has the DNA TGTGCCAGTAGCTTCCGGAGGAACACTGAAGCTTTCTTT. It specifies CASSFRRNTEAFF.

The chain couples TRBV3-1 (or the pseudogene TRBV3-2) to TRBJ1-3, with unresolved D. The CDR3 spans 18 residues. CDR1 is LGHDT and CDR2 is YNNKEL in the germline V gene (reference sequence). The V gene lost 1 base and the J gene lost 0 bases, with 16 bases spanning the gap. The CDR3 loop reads CASSQGFLNYFSGNTIYF. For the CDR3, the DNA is TGTGCCAGCAGCCAAGGGTTTCTAAATTATTTCTCTGGAAACACCATATATTTT.

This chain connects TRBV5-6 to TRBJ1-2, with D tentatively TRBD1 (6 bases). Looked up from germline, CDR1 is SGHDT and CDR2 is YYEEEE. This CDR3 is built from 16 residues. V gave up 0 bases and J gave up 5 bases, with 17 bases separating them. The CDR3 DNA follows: TGTGCCAGCAGCTTGGAACAGGGTGGATTCCAGTATGGCTACACCTTC. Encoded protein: CASSLEQGGFQYGYTF. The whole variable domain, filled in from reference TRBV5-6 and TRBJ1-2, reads DAGVTQSPTHLIKTRGQQVTLRCSPKSGHDTVSWYQQALGQGPQFIFQYYEEEERQRGNFPDRFSGHQFPNYSSELNVNALLLGDSALYLCASSLEQGGFQYGYTFGSGTRLTVV.

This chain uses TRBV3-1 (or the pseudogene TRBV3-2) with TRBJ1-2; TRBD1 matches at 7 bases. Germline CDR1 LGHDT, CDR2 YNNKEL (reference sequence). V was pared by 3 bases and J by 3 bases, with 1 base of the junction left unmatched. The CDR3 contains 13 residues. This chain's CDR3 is CASSQTGYYGYTF. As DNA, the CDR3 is TGTGCCAGCAGCCAGACAGGGTACTATGGCTACACCTTC.

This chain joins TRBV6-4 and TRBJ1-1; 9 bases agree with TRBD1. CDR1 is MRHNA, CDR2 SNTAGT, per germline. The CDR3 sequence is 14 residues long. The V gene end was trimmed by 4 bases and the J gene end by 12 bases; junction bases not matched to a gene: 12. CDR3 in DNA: TGTGCCAGCAGTGCCCTACCCGACAGGGGGGAAACTTTCTTT. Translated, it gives CASSALPDRGETFF.

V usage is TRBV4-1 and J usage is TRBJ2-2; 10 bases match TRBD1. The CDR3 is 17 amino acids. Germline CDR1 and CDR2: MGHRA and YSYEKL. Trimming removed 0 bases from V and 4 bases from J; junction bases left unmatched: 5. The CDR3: CASSQDGTGALTGELFF. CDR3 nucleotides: TGCGCCAGCAGCCAAGACGGGACAGGGGCACTCACCGGGGAGCTGTTTTTT.

The CDR3 nucleotides read TGTGCCAGCAGCTTAGATCGAGGTGAAGCTTTCTTT. It specifies CASSLDRGEAFF. The chain links TRBV11-2 to TRBJ1-1; D call uncertain. From germline, CDR1 is SGHAT and CDR2 FQNNGV. The CDR3 loop spans 12 amino acids. The V gene lost 0 bases and the J gene lost 7 bases, with 6 bases spanning the gap.

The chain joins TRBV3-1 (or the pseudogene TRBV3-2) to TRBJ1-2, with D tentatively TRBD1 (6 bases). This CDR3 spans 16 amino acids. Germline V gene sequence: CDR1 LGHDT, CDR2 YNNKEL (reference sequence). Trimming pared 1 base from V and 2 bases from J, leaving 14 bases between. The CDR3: CASSQVGLRGNYGYTF. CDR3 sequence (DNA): TGTGCCAGCAGCCAAGTTGGCCTCAGGGGCAACTATGGCTACACCTTC.

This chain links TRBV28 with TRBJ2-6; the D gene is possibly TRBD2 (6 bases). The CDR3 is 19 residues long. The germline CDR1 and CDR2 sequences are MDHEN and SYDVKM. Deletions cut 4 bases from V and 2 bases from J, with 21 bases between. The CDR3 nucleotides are TGTGCCAGCAGTTCGTCCCTCTGGACGGGGGACGCTGGGGCCAACGTCCTGACTTTC. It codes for CASSSSLWTGDAGANVLTF.

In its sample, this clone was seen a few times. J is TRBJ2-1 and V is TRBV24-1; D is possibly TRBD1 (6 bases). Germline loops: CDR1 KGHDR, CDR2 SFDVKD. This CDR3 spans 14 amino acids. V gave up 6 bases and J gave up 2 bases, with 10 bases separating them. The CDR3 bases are TGTGCCACCAGTACAGGGTCGGCCTACAATGAGCAGTTCTTC. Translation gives CATSTGSAYNEQFF.

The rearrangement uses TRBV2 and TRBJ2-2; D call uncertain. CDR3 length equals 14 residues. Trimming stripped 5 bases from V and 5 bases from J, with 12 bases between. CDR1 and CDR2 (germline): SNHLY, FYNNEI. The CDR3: CASSNQVGTGELFF. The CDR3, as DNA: TGTGCCAGCAGTAACCAGGTTGGGACCGGGGAGCTGTTTTTT.

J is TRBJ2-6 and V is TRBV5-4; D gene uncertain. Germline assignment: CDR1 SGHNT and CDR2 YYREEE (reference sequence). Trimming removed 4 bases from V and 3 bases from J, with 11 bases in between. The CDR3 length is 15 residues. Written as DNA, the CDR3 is TGTGCCAGCAGCCTTAGAATCGATGGGGCCAACGTCCTGACTTTC. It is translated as CASSLRIDGANVLTF.

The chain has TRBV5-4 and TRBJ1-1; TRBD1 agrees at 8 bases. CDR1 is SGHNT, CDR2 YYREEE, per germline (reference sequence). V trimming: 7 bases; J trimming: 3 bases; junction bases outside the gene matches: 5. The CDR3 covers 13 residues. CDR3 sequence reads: CASSRGRDTEAFF. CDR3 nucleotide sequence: TGTGCCAGCTCCAGGGGGCGGGACACTGAAGCTTTCTTT.

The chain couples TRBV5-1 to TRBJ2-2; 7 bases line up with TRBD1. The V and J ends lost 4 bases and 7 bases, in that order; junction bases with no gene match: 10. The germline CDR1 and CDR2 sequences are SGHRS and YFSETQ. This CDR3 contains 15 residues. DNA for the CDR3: TGCGCCAGCAGCCCTGTTGGACAGGCCCTCGGGGAGCTGTTTTTT. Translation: CASSPVGQALGELFF.

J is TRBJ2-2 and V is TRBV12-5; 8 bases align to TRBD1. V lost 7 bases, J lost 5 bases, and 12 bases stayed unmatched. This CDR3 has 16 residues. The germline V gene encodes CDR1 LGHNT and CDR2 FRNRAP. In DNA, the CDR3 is TGTGCTAGTGCCCAGGACAGGGAATCGGGGACCGGGGAGCTGTTTTTT. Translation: CASAQDRESGTGELFF. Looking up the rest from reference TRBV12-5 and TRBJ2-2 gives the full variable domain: DARVTQTPRHKVTEMGQEVTMRCQPILGHNTVFWYRQTMMQGLELLAYFRNRAPLDDSGMPKDRFSAEMPDATLATLKIQPSEPRDSAVYFCASAQDRESGTGELFFGEGSRLTVL.

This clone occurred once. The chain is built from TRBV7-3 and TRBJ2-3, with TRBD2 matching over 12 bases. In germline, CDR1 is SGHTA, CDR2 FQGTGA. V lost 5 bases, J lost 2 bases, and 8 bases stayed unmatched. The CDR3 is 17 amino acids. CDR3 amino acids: CASSPSTSGGTTDTQYF. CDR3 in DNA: TGTGCCAGCAGCCCCTCGACTAGCGGGGGAACCACAGATACGCAGTATTTT.

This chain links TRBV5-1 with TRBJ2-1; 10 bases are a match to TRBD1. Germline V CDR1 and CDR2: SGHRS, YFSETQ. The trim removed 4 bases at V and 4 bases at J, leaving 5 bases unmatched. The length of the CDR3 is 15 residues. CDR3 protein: CASSATGGKYNEQFF. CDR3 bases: TGCGCCAGCAGCGCGACAGGGGGCAAGTACAATGAGCAGTTCTTC.

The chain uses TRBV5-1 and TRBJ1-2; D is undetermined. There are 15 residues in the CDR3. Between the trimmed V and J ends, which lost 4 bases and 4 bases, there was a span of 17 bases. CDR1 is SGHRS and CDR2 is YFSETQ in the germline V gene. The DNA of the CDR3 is TGCGCCAGCAGCATTGGAGCCGGGGAGGGCTATGGCTACACCTTC. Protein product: CASSIGAGEGYGYTF.

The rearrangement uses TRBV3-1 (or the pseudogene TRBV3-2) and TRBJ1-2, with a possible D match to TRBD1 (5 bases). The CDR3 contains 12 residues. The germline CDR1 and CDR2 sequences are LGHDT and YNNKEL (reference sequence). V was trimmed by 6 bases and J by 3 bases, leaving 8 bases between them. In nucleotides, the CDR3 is TGTGCCAGCAGTATCAGGGACTATGGCTACACCTTC. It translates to CASSIRDYGYTF.

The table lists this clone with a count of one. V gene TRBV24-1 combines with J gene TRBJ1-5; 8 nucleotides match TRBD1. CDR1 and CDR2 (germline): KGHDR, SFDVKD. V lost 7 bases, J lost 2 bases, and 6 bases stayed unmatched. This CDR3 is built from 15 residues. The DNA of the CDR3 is TGTGCCACCAGCTTAGGACAGGGCGGCAATCAGCCCCAGCATTTT. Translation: CATSLGQGGNQPQHF.

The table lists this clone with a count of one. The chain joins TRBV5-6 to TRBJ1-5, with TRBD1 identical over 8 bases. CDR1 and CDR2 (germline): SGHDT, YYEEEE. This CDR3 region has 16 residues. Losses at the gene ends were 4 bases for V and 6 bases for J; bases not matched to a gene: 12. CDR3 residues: CASSPTGEAVGQPQHF. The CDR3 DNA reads TGTGCCAGCAGCCCGACAGGGGAGGCGGTGGGTCAGCCCCAGCATTTT.